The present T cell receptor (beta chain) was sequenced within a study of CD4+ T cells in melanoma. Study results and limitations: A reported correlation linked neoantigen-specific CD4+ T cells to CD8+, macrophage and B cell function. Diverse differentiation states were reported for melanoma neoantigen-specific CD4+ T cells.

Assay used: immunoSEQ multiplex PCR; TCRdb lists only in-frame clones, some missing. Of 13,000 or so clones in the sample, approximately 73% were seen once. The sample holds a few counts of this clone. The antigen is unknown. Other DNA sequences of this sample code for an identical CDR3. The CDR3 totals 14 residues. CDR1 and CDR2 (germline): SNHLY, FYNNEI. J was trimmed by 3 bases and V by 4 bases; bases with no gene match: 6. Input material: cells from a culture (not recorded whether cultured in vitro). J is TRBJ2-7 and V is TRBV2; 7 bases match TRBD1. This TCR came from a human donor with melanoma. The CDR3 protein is CASSATGLGYEQYF. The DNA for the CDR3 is TGTGCCAGCAGTGCGACAGGGCTTGGCTACGAGCAGTACTTC.